Below are 13 T cell receptor beta chains sequenced from a single sample in a study of molecular identifiers for immune sequencing clone quantification. TCRdb reanalysed the PCR reads using MiXCR and keeps one entry per CDR3 protein. The data contain some 41,000 distinct CDR3 sequences, less than 20% of them singletons. The source material was naive CD8+ T cells from blood, with Jurkat cell RNA spiked in. Subset meaning: FACS-sorted CD8+CD4-CCR7+CD45RA+ naive T cells. Receptor source: a human donor in good health. Some libraries in this study had Jurkat cell RNA spiked in.

This clonotype was observed many times. This rearrangement joins TRBV18 to TRBJ2-3, with 9 bases aligning to TRBD2. There are 16 residues in the CDR3. CDR1 KGHSH and CDR2 LQKENI come from the germline V gene. The junction had 5 bases not matched to a gene; V was cut back by 2 bases and J by 2 bases. The CDR3 loop is CASSPLAGGTTDTQYF. In DNA, the CDR3 is TGTGCCAGCTCACCATTGGCGGGAGGGACCACAGATACGCAGTATTTT.

This clonotype was detected ten times or more. The chain uses TRBV4-2 and TRBJ2-5; 9 bases fit TRBD2. The CDR3 extends over 17 amino acids. V shed 1 base, J shed 3 bases, and the junction held 9 bases outside the gene matches. The germline V gene encodes CDR1 LGHNA and CDR2 YNFKEQ. CDR3 sequence: CASSQVWVAGEEETQYF. The DNA for the CDR3 is TGTGCCAGCAGCCAAGTCTGGGTAGCGGGAGAGGAAGAGACCCAGTACTTC.

This clonotype was recorded many times. J is TRBJ2-2 and V is TRBV9; no clear D. From germline, CDR1 is SGDLS and CDR2 YYNGEE. The length of the CDR3 is 13 residues. The V end lost 1 base, the J end lost 7 bases, and 8 bases lay between the germline ends. CDR3 sequence reads: CASSVWLGGELFF. The CDR3 bases are TGTGCCAGCAGCGTATGGCTTGGCGGGGAGCTGTTTTTT.

This clonotype was found many times. The rearrangement uses TRBV11-2 and TRBJ2-1, with unresolved D. Germline assignment: CDR1 SGHAT and CDR2 FQNNGV. V was cut by 5 bases and J by 8 bases, with 16 bases left in between. The CDR3 spans 14 residues. The CDR3 nucleotides read TGTGCCAGCAGCCCAGAAGGTCGGTTTCATGAGCAGTTCTTC. Translation gives CASSPEGRFHEQFF.

The chain is built from TRBV25-1 and TRBJ1-2; D ambiguous. Germline V gene data show CDR1 as MGHDK and CDR2 as SYGVNS. V shed 3 bases and J shed 0 bases, with 8 bases lying between them. The CDR3 length is 14 residues. This CDR3 reads CASSDPTANYGYTF. The CDR3 DNA is TGTGCCAGCAGTGATCCGACCGCTAACTATGGCTACACCTTC.

This clonotype was observed many times. CDR3 amino acids: CASSLSFSEGPPGAFF. The CDR3 nucleotides read TGTGCCAGCAGTTTATCGTTTTCGGAGGGCCCACCCGGAGCTTTCTTT. The chain couples TRBV27 to TRBJ1-1, with D unresolved. The CDR3 sequence is 16 residues long. The V gene lost 0 bases and the J gene lost 10 bases, with 21 bases spanning the gap. The germline gives CDR1 MNHEY, CDR2 SMNVEV (reference sequence).

V is TRBV27 and J is TRBJ2-3; D gene uncertain. Germline V CDR1 and CDR2: MNHEY, SMNVEV (reference sequence). This CDR3 contains 14 residues. The V end was cut by 4 bases, the J end by 4 bases, with 12 bases between. The CDR3 DNA sequence: TGTGCCAGCAGTTACTCTAGTGTCTCAGATACGCAGTATTTT. Its protein is CASSYSSVSDTQYF.

Ten or more counts support this clonotype. For the CDR3, the DNA is TGTGCCAGCAGTTTATCGGGGGGGTACCGCCCCTACGAGCAGTACTTC. This sequence encodes CASSLSGGYRPYEQYF. This rearrangement joins TRBV27 to TRBJ2-7; 7 bases fit TRBD2. Germline values: CDR1 MNHEY, CDR2 SMNVEV (reference sequence). The CDR3 is 16 residues long. The trim removed 0 bases at V and 2 bases at J, leaving 7 bases unmatched.

This clonotype appeared a few times. The V gene is TRBV2, the J gene TRBJ1-5; 8 bases match TRBD1. The CDR3 consists of 13 residues. The ends lost 7 bases at V and 7 bases at J; junction bases unmatched: 6. Germline-derived CDR1 and CDR2 are SNHLY and FYNNEI. This chain's CDR3 is CASNPTGEQPQHF. The CDR3 DNA sequence: TGTGCCAGCAACCCGACAGGGGAACAGCCCCAGCATTTT.

In its sample, this clonotype was seen a few times. The chain carries TRBV29-1 and TRBJ2-1; 9 nucleotides align to TRBD2. This CDR3 is built from 14 residues. The J segment lost 4 bases and the V segment lost 5 bases, leaving 6 bases of the junction unmatched. In germline, CDR1 is SQVTM, CDR2 ANQGSEA. The CDR3 sequence is CSVHSGSIYNEQFF. In DNA form, the CDR3 reads TGCAGCGTTCATAGCGGGAGCATTTACAATGAGCAGTTCTTC.

The chain is built from TRBV28 and TRBJ2-7; D is unresolved. Germline CDR1 and CDR2: MDHEN and SYDVKM. V dropped 5 bases and J dropped 0 bases, with 11 bases sitting between them. CDR3 length equals 14 residues. The CDR3 DNA sequence: TGTGCCAGCAGTGTTACGTTAAGCTCCTACGAGCAGTACTTC. The encoded protein is CASSVTLSSYEQYF.

This clonotype has more than one count but fewer than ten. The chain joins TRBV29-1 to TRBJ2-2, with 7 bases aligning to TRBD1. The length of the CDR3 is 14 residues. V was pared by 3 bases and J by 2 bases, with 3 bases of the junction left unmatched. Germline CDR1 and CDR2: SQVTM and ANQGSEA. The CDR3 spells CSVDGTDNTGELFF. The CDR3 bases are TGCAGCGTTGACGGGACAGACAACACCGGGGAGCTGTTTTTT.

This clonotype was counted ten times or more. This rearrangement joins TRBV29-1 to TRBJ1-2; 8 bases map to TRBD1. Germline V lookup: CDR1 SQVTM, CDR2 ANQGSEA. The CDR3 has 14 amino acids. V trimming: 0 bases; J trimming: 8 bases; junction bases outside the gene matches: 8. The CDR3: CSVEDGTGLFGYTF. The CDR3 nucleotides are TGCAGCGTTGAAGACGGGACAGGCCTTTTCGGCTACACCTTC.